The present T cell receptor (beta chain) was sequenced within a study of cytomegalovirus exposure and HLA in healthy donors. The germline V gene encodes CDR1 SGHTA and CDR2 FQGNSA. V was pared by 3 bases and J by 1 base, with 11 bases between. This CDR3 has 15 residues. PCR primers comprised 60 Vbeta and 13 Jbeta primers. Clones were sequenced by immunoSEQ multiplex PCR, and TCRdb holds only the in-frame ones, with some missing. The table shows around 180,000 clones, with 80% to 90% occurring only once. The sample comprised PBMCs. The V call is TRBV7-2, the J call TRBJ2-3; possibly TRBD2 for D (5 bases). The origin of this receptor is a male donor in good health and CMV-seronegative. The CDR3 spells CASSFRGLGTDTQYF. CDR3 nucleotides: TGTGCCAGCAGCTTTAGAGGGCTAGGCACAGATACGCAGTATTTT.